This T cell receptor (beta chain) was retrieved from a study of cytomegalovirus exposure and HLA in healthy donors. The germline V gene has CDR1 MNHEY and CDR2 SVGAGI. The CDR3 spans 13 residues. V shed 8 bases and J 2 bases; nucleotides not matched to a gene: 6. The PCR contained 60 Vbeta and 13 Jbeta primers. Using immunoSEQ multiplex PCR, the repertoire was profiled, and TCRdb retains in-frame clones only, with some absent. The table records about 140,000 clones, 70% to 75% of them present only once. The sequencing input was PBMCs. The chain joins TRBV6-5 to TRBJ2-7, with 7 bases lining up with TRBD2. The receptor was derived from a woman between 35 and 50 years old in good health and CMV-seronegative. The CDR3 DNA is TGTGCCAGCGGCTCCGGGGGGACCTACGAGCAGTACTTC. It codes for CASGSGGTYEQYF.